The next 30 T cell receptor beta chains were all read from a single sample in a study of T-cell reconstitution after alpha-beta-depleted transplantation in children. Unique molecular identifiers were incorporated into the prepared TCRbeta library. TCRdb itself ran the PCR reads through MiXCR, one entry per CDR3 protein. The sample lists 700,000 to 850,000 distinct CDR3 sequences, 15% to 20% occurring once. The input for sequencing was PBMCs, mostly from graft donor cells, taken 360 days after TCRalphabeta/CD19-depleted stem cell transplant. These TCRs come from a male patient aged 10 to 17 who had a stem cell transplant for acute lymphoblastic leukemia, so the T cells may come from the graft donor.

This clonotype was picked up a small number of times. The CDR3 DNA sequence: TGTGCCAGCGGTCCATCCAGGTTCTATGGCTACACCTTC. This gives the protein CASGPSRFYGYTF. The chain has TRBV12-3 or TRBV12-4 and TRBJ1-2; D not certain. V lost 8 bases and J 4 bases, leaving 14 bases between the germline ends. The CDR3 length is 13 residues.

This clonotype occurred a few times. V usage is TRBV7-9 and J usage is TRBJ2-7, with TRBD2 identical over 12 bases. In germline, CDR1 is SEHNR, CDR2 FQNEAQ (reference sequence). The CDR3 spans 15 residues. The junction had 5 bases not matched to a gene; V was cut back by 2 bases and J by 6 bases. The CDR3 DNA follows: TGTGCCAGCAGCTTACTAGCGGGAGGGCCCGTCGAGCAGTACTTC. The encoded protein is CASSLLAGGPVEQYF.

V is TRBV11-1 and J is TRBJ2-1, with TRBD2 identical over 13 bases. V shed 5 bases and J 0 bases; nucleotides not matched to a gene: 7. This CDR3 is built from 18 residues. Germline V lookup: CDR1 SGHAT, CDR2 FQDESV (reference sequence). The CDR3 sequence: CASSPGTSGKSSYNEQFF. The CDR3 region has the DNA TGTGCCAGCAGCCCCGGGACTAGCGGGAAGTCCTCCTACAATGAGCAGTTCTTC.

The gene calls are TRBV5-4 and TRBJ1-1; D may be TRBD1 (6 bases). The germline V gene encodes CDR1 SGHNT and CDR2 YYREEE (reference sequence). V was pared by 5 bases and J by 4 bases, with 12 bases between. The CDR3 loop spans 13 amino acids. CDR3 DNA sequence: TGTGCCAGCAGGAGGGGGGGTGCCACTGAAGCTTTCTTT. Translation: CASRRGGATEAFF.

The chain uses TRBV4-1 and TRBJ2-7; D unclear. V lost 0 bases to trimming and J lost 2 bases, with 11 bases between them. This CDR3 comprises 15 residues. Germline assignment: CDR1 MGHRA and CDR2 YSYEKL. The CDR3 loop is CASSQEPGGAYEQYF. The DNA for the CDR3 is TGCGCCAGCAGCCAAGAACCAGGTGGAGCCTACGAGCAGTACTTC.

The chain combines TRBV12-5 with TRBJ2-2, with TRBD2 as a possible D gene (5 bases). This CDR3 contains 16 residues. V was clipped by 0 bases and J by 3 bases, with 11 bases between them. Per germline, CDR1 LGHNT and CDR2 FRNRAP. CDR3: CASGLVLAQDTGELFF. CDR3 sequence (DNA): TGTGCTAGTGGTTTGGTTCTAGCTCAAGACACCGGGGAGCTGTTTTTT.

V and J are TRBV5-6 and TRBJ2-1, with 7 bases matching TRBD2. This CDR3 is built from 17 residues. Germline-derived CDR1 and CDR2 are SGHDT and YYEEEE. J lost 7 bases, V lost 0 bases, and 13 bases had no gene match. CDR3 sequence (DNA): TGTGCCAGCAGCTTGGGGTTTCGGGGGAGGGTGGGGAATGAGCAGTTCTTC. This gives the protein CASSLGFRGRVGNEQFF.

There are many counts of this clonotype. This rearrangement joins TRBV6-5 to TRBJ2-3; possible D gene TRBD1, 6 bases. CDR3 length: 14 residues. The V end lost 2 bases, the J end lost 5 bases, and 11 bases lay between the germline ends. Germline V lookup: CDR1 MNHEY, CDR2 SVGAGI. This CDR3 is CASSYPGRGDTQYF. For the CDR3, the DNA is TGTGCCAGCAGTTACCCCGGCAGGGGAGATACGCAGTATTTT.

This clonotype was recorded only once. The rearrangement uses TRBV4-2 and TRBJ2-2; 10 bases agree with TRBD2. J lost 5 bases, V lost 1 base, and 4 bases had no gene match. Germline V gives CDR1 LGHNA, CDR2 YNFKEQ. This CDR3 has 16 residues. Written as DNA, the CDR3 is TGTGCCAGCAGCCAAGCTTCTAGCGGGAGAACCGGGGAGCTGTTTTTT. It is translated as CASSQASSGRTGELFF.

The chain employs TRBV18 and TRBJ1-5; TRBD1 matches 8 bases. Trimming removed 6 bases from V and 4 bases from J; junction bases left unmatched: 5. CDR1 and CDR2 (germline): KGHSH, LQKENI. The CDR3 runs 14 residues. CDR3 sequence (DNA): TGTGCCAGCTCCGGGACAGGCCTTAATCAGCCCCAGCATTTT. Protein sequence: CASSGTGLNQPQHF.

This chain joins TRBV25-1 and TRBJ2-3, with 7 bases lining up with TRBD2. After removal of 6 bases from V and 2 bases from J, the junction contained 8 bases not matched to a gene. The CDR3 has 15 amino acids. Germline-derived CDR1 and CDR2 are MGHDK and SYGVNS. Written as DNA, the CDR3 is TGTGCCAGCAGCGGCGTAGCGGGCCTCACAGATACGCAGTATTTT. The encoded protein is CASSGVAGLTDTQYF.

In this sample, this clonotype turned up a few times. This chain joins TRBV7-3 and TRBJ2-2; tentatively, D is TRBD2 (5 bases). Between the trimmed V and J ends, which lost 0 bases and 5 bases, there was a span of 10 bases. Germline lookup yields CDR1 SGHTA and CDR2 FQGTGA. This CDR3 has 15 amino acids. The CDR3 region has the DNA TGTGCCAGCAGCTTAACGTATCGAGGGACCGGGGAGCTGTTTTTT. Translating gives CASSLTYRGTGELFF.

The V and J genes are TRBV7-9 and TRBJ2-7, with 7 bases matching TRBD1. V was clipped by 1 base and J by 4 bases; unmatched bases: 7. The CDR3 spans 15 residues. Per the germline V gene, CDR1 is SEHNR and CDR2 is FQNEAQ (reference sequence). Here the CDR3 DNA reads TGTGCCAGCAGCTTAGGAGACAGGGTTTTTTACGAGCAGTACTTC. This sequence encodes CASSLGDRVFYEQYF.

The table lists this clonotype with a few counts. J is TRBJ2-5 and V is TRBV7-3; D is undetermined. In germline, CDR1 is SGHTA, CDR2 FQGTGA. The CDR3 is 16 amino acids. The V end was cut by 2 bases, the J end by 4 bases, with 17 bases between. CDR3 sequence reads: CASSLRDGPRGETQYF. CDR3 bases: TGTGCCAGCAGCTTACGCGACGGTCCAAGAGGAGAGACCCAGTACTTC.

Comments on this clonotype: This is likely a read error, given that the CDR3 carries no conserved phenylalanine or tryptophan at its end. This sequence joins TRBV7-4 and TRBJ2-1, with 10 bases matching TRBD2. This CDR3 has 24 amino acids. CDR1 SGHVT and CDR2 SQSDAQ come from the germline V gene. Trimming cost V 0 bases and J 0 bases; bases outside gene matches: 23. CDR3 residues: CASSLALLCPLAGPTNSSYNEQFL. CDR3 sequence (DNA): TGTGCCAGCAGCTTAGCGCTCCTCTGCCCACTAGCGGGACCCACAAATAGCTCCTACAATGAGCAGTTCCTC.

This clonotype has more than one count but fewer than ten. V is TRBV20-1 and J is TRBJ2-7; D uncertain. Germline loops: CDR1 DFQATT, CDR2 SNEGSKA (reference sequence). The CDR3 spans 12 residues. Trimming left V 3 bases short and J 0 bases short, with 6 bases between. The CDR3 here is CSARHTSYEQYF. The CDR3 DNA reads TGCAGTGCTAGGCACACCTCCTACGAGCAGTACTTC.

This chain uses TRBV5-5 with TRBJ2-7; the match to TRBD2 covers 10 bases. V gave up 4 bases and J gave up 3 bases; unmatched junction bases: 4. In germline, CDR1 is SGHKS, CDR2 YYEKEE (reference sequence). The CDR3 loop spans 14 amino acids. The CDR3 sequence: CASSGPSGGYEQYF. The CDR3 DNA is TGTGCCAGCAGCGGTCCTAGCGGGGGCTACGAGCAGTACTTC.

This clonotype was counted at least ten times. V gene TRBV12-3 or TRBV12-4 combines with J gene TRBJ1-1, with 9 nucleotides matching TRBD1. This CDR3 is built from 17 residues. After removal of 6 bases from V and 1 base from J, the junction contained 12 bases not matched to a gene. The CDR3 nucleotides read TGTGCCAGCAGACAGGACAGGGGATCAGGGACGAACACTGAAGCTTTCTTT. It yields the protein CASRQDRGSGTNTEAFF.

There are a few counts of this clonotype. The chain combines TRBV27 with TRBJ2-7; D is uncertain. The CDR3 totals 15 residues. The V and J ends lost 0 bases and 3 bases respectively, with 12 bases between them. CDR1 and CDR2 (germline): MNHEY, SMNVEV (reference sequence). DNA of the CDR3: TGTGCCAGCAGTTTATCCCCTCGCCGGATCTACGAGCAGTACTTC. Its translation: CASSLSPRRIYEQYF.

The chain couples TRBV19 to TRBJ2-4; 7 positions agree with TRBD2. CDR1 is LNHDA and CDR2 is SQIVND in the germline V gene (reference sequence). Trimming took 3 bases from V and 4 from J; bases not matched to a gene: 9. The CDR3 contains 16 residues. CDR3 in amino acids: CASSIWEGTTKNIQYF. CDR3 sequence (DNA): TGTGCCAGTAGTATTTGGGAGGGAACGACAAAAAACATTCAGTACTTC.

This rearrangement joins TRBV11-2 to TRBJ2-7; perhaps TRBD1 as D (6 bases). Germline V lookup: CDR1 SGHAT, CDR2 FQNNGV. V was shortened by 4 bases and J by 3 bases, with 16 bases between the two germline ends. This CDR3 region has 15 residues. CDR3 DNA sequence: TGTGCCAGCAGCTCCGAAGGGGGAGTGAGCTACGAGCAGTACTTC. Amino acids: CASSSEGGVSYEQYF. The full variable domain, in which reference TRBV11-2 and TRBJ2-7 provide the parts outside the CDR3, is EAGVAQSPRYKIIEKRQSVAFWCNPISGHATLYWYQQILGQGPKLLIQFQNNGVVDDSQLPKDRFSAERLKGVDSTLKIQPAKLEDSAVYLCASSSEGGVSYEQYFGPGTRLTVT.

This chain uses TRBV12-3 or TRBV12-4 with TRBJ2-1; 8 positions agree with TRBD2. The CDR3 spans 13 residues. After removal of 2 bases from V and 16 bases from J, the junction contained 10 bases not matched to a gene. The CDR3 region has the DNA TGTGCCAGCAGTTTACAGCGGGAGTTTTTCATATTCTTC. Translated: CASSLQREFFIFF.

There are a few counts of this clonotype. The genes are TRBV12-3 or TRBV12-4 and TRBJ1-2; D not resolved. The CDR3 has 16 residues. V gave up 6 bases and J gave up 5 bases, with 22 bases separating them. CDR3 DNA sequence: TGTGCCAGCAGGGCACAGAGTCCTAGGCTAAGATATGGCTACACCTTC. Protein: CASRAQSPRLRYGYTF.

The chain couples TRBV7-9 to TRBJ2-7; unclear D gene. Looked up from germline, CDR1 is SEHNR and CDR2 is FQNEAQ (reference sequence). The CDR3 totals 16 residues. With 5 bases removed from V and 0 bases from J, the gap between germline ends came to 17 bases. The DNA for the CDR3 is TGTGCCAGCAGCCACCTCGGGCAGGCGCTCTCCTACGAGCAGTACTTC. Translation: CASSHLGQALSYEQYF.

The rearrangement links TRBV4-1 to TRBJ2-5, with D perhaps TRBD2 (6 bases). This CDR3 contains 14 residues. The germline CDR1 and CDR2 sequences are MGHRA and YSYEKL. Trimming stripped 1 base from V and 4 bases from J, with 10 bases between. DNA for the CDR3: TGCGCCAGCAGCCAAGCGGGACTGTTAGAGACCCAGTACTTC. Residues: CASSQAGLLETQYF.

This clonotype came up a few times. The CDR3 DNA reads TGTGCCAGCAGCCATCCCTACACCGGGGCCAACGTCCTGACTTTC. This sequence encodes CASSHPYTGANVLTF. The chain recombines TRBV7-9 with TRBJ2-6; D is uncertain. CDR3 length: 15 amino acids. Germline V gene lookup returns CDR1 SEHNR and CDR2 FQNEAQ (reference sequence). The germline V and J ends were trimmed by 5 bases and 4 bases, with 12 bases remaining between them.

This chain uses TRBV5-1 with TRBJ2-5, with TRBD1 matching over 7 bases. Germline V CDR1 and CDR2: SGHRS, YFSETQ. The CDR3 has 16 amino acids. The trim removed 2 bases at V and 3 bases at J, leaving 10 bases unmatched. The CDR3: CASSFPDRDWEETQYF. CDR3 DNA sequence: TGCGCCAGCAGCTTTCCCGACAGGGATTGGGAAGAGACCCAGTACTTC.

The chain carries TRBV19 and TRBJ1-3; D is undetermined. Germline V lookup: CDR1 LNHDA, CDR2 SQIVND (reference sequence). The CDR3 contains 12 residues. Trimming stripped 6 bases from V and 0 bases from J, with 3 bases between. CDR3 protein: CASRTSGNTIYF. For the CDR3, the DNA is TGTGCCAGTAGAACCTCTGGAAACACCATATATTTT.

The V gene is TRBV4-1, the J gene TRBJ2-1; the D gene is possibly TRBD2 (6 bases). Germline V gene data show CDR1 as MGHRA and CDR2 as YSYEKL. The CDR3 has 14 residues. Trimming pared 3 bases from V and 9 bases from J, leaving 15 bases between. Here the CDR3 DNA reads TGCGCCAGCAGCCACCCGGGACTCGGCGCTGAGCAGTTCTTC. Translation gives CASSHPGLGAEQFF.

This chain uses TRBV27 with TRBJ2-1, with TRBD2 as a possible D gene (5 bases). Germline V CDR1 and CDR2: MNHEY, SMNVEV (reference sequence). Trimming cost V 0 bases and J 0 bases, with 12 bases left between them. The CDR3 extends over 17 amino acids. CDR3 sequence: CASSLSGSYSSYNEQFF. CDR3 coding DNA: TGTGCCAGCAGTTTATCGGGGAGTTATAGCTCCTACAATGAGCAGTTCTTC.